The 23 T cell receptor beta chains below were found in one sample sequenced in a study of OX40 agonist ivuxolimab in advanced cancers. Profiling relied on immunoSEQ multiplex PCR, and the TCRdb table lists in-frame clones only, not all of them. The sample consists of approximately 50,000 clones, approximately 83% of them appearing once. Sample: CD4+ or CD8+ T cells sorted from blood, taken in a trial of the OX40 agonist ivuxolimab. These receptors were taken from an adult with an advanced solid tumor such as melanoma, head and neck, liver or kidney cancer.

J is TRBJ2-7 and V is TRBV1; TRBD2 reflects the table's D call only, with no check against the DNA. TRBV1 is an annotated pseudogene. The CDR3 contains 18 residues. CDR3 DNA: TGCACCAGCAGCCATGCTCCTAGCGGGAGCTTTAGCTCCTACGAGCAGTACTTC. As protein: CTSSHAPSGSFSSYEQYF.

The rearrangement joins TRBV28 to TRBJ1-3; D is possibly TRBD1 (6 bases). The CDR3 loop spans 17 amino acids. V was trimmed by 1 base and J by 0 bases, leaving 13 bases between them. CDR1 is MDHEN and CDR2 is SYDVKM in the germline V gene. The CDR3 bases are TGTGCCAGCAGTTTATACACAGGGCCTCACTCTGGAAACACCATATATTTT. Its protein product is CASSLYTGPHSGNTIYF.

CDR3 nucleotides: TGTGCCAGCAGCCCCGTAGGCGGGGACATTCAGTACTTC. Its protein is CASSPVGGDIQYF. The rearrangement joins TRBV7-9 to TRBJ2-4; D perhaps matches TRBD2 (6 bases). This CDR3 contains 13 residues. The germline gives CDR1 SEHNR, CDR2 FQNEAQ (reference sequence). Trimming removed 5 bases at V and 8 bases at J, with 13 bases between.

The DNA for the CDR3 is TGTGCCAGCACCGTGAGGGGTTACGACTATGGCTACACCTTC. This encodes CASTVRGYDYGYTF. The J gene is TRBJ1-2, the V gene TRBV5-6, with a tentative D call TRBD1 (5 bases). The CDR3 sequence is 14 residues long. From germline, CDR1 is SGHDT and CDR2 YYEEEE. V gave up 6 bases and J gave up 3 bases, with 15 bases separating them.

This sequence joins TRBV6-1 and TRBJ1-1; TRBD1 matches at 7 bases. V lost 9 bases, J lost 3 bases, and 13 bases stayed unmatched. The germline V gene has CDR1 MNHNS and CDR2 SASEGT. The CDR3 is 15 amino acids. The CDR3 here is CASTETGMGHTEAFF. The CDR3 DNA follows: TGTGCCAGTACTGAGACAGGGATGGGTCACACTGAAGCTTTCTTT.

The chain recombines TRBV19 with TRBJ1-1, with D hard to call. The V end lost 3 bases, the J end lost 0 bases, and 5 bases lay between the germline ends. Germline CDR1 and CDR2: LNHDA and SQIVND (reference sequence). This CDR3 comprises 13 residues. CDR3 region: CASSILLNTEAFF. The CDR3, as DNA: TGTGCCAGTAGTATCTTGCTGAACACTGAAGCTTTCTTT.

The rearrangement links TRBV28 to TRBJ1-4; D not certain. V shed 5 bases and J shed 4 bases, with 17 bases lying between them. CDR1 is MDHEN, CDR2 SYDVKM, per germline. The CDR3 is made up of 16 amino acids. The CDR3 loop reads CASSPASITINEKLFF. CDR3 nucleotides: TGTGCCAGCAGTCCCGCCAGTATAACTATTAATGAAAAACTGTTTTTT.

This clone was seen only a few times. V is TRBV2 and J is TRBJ1-5; 7 nucleotides match TRBD1. The CDR3 has 14 residues. The trim removed 0 bases at V and 13 bases at J, leaving 9 bases unmatched. Germline CDR1 reads SNHLY; CDR2 reads FYNNEI. CDR3 loop: CASSEALRGGAQHF. The CDR3 DNA reads TGTGCCAGCAGTGAAGCGCTCAGAGGGGGCGCGCAGCATTTT.

This sequence joins TRBV6-1 and TRBJ2-1; TRBD2 is a possible D gene (7 bases). Trimming took 6 bases from V and 0 from J, leaving 12 bases between them. The V gene's germline CDR1 is MNHNS and CDR2 SASEGT. CDR3 length equals 15 residues. As DNA, the CDR3 is TGTGCCAGCAGGGGGGGGGCTTCCTCCTACAATGAGCAGTTCTTC. Translation gives CASRGGASSYNEQFF.

The chain's CDR3 is CASSDPRGADTQYF. The DNA for the CDR3 is TGTGCCAGCAGCGACCCCCGGGGTGCAGATACGCAGTATTTT. V is TRBV7-2 and J is TRBJ2-3; D might be TRBD2 (5 bases). The CDR3 spans 14 residues. Per germline, CDR1 SGHTA and CDR2 FQGNSA. V was trimmed by 5 bases and J by 4 bases, leaving 13 bases between them.

The gene calls are TRBV7-2 and TRBJ1-5; D is unclear. Per germline, CDR1 SGHTA and CDR2 FQGNSA. The CDR3 is 14 residues long. V lost 1 base and J lost 7, with 11 bases in between. CDR3 protein: CASSLVSGGQPQHF. CDR3 bases: TGTGCCAGCAGCTTAGTGTCGGGTGGCCAGCCCCAGCATTTT.

The chain recombines TRBV5-1 with TRBJ1-2; 8 bases map to TRBD1. Losses at the gene ends were 0 bases for V and 9 bases for J; bases not matched to a gene: 10. Germline-derived CDR1 and CDR2 are SGHRS and YFSETQ. The CDR3 runs to 15 residues. CDR3 sequence (DNA): TGCGCCAGCAGCTTGGCCGGAGGGACAGGAACTCGCTACACCTTC. This encodes CASSLAGGTGTRYTF.

The chain carries TRBV7-3 and TRBJ2-3, with D uncertain. The CDR3 length is 13 residues. In germline, CDR1 is SGHTA, CDR2 FQGTGA. Trimming removed 1 base at V and 5 bases at J, with 7 bases between. CDR3 sequence: CASSLNSLDTQYF. For the CDR3, the DNA is TGTGCCAGCAGCTTAAACTCTCTAGATACGCAGTATTTT.

This chain links TRBV6-4 with TRBJ2-1; D is unresolved. V dropped 6 bases and J dropped 4 bases, with 13 bases sitting between them. CDR1 and CDR2 from the germline V gene are MRHNA and SNTAGT. This CDR3 has 14 residues. In nucleotides, the CDR3 is TGTGCCAGCAGATCCTTTAACCAGTACAATGAGCAGTTCTTC. It yields the protein CASRSFNQYNEQFF.

V usage is TRBV14 and J usage is TRBJ2-7; D remains ambiguous. Per the germline V gene, CDR1 is SGHDN and CDR2 is FVKESK. V lost 4 bases to trimming and J lost 6 bases, with 13 bases between them. The length of the CDR3 is 13 residues. CDR3 in amino acids: CASSPGVMGEQYF. The CDR3 DNA reads as TGTGCCAGCAGCCCGGGTGTAATGGGCGAGCAGTACTTC.

Only one count was recorded for this clone. The chain is built from TRBV27 and TRBJ2-7, with TRBD2 as a possible D gene (5 bases). The V end lost 0 bases, the J end lost 6 bases, and 9 bases lay between the germline ends. The CDR3 has 13 residues. Germline V gives CDR1 MNHEY, CDR2 SMNVEV (reference sequence). CDR3 sequence: CASSLSPAGEQYF. The DNA for the CDR3 is TGTGCCAGCAGTTTATCGCCCGCGGGCGAGCAGTACTTC.

The chain has TRBV6-4 and TRBJ2-1; D gene unclear. The V gene's germline CDR1 is MRHNA and CDR2 SNTAGT. V dropped 4 bases and J dropped 9 bases, with 13 bases sitting between them. CDR3 size: 13 residues. Here the CDR3 reads CASSVETRGEQFF. Written as DNA, the CDR3 is TGTGCCAGCAGTGTTGAGACCCGAGGTGAGCAGTTCTTC.

This chain connects TRBV25-1 to TRBJ2-1, with D possibly matching TRBD2 (5 bases). This CDR3 spans 14 amino acids. Trimming took 8 bases from V and 0 from J, leaving 11 bases between them. Germline V lookup: CDR1 MGHDK, CDR2 SYGVNS. CDR3 bases: TGTGCCAGCGAAGAGCGGAGCTCCTACAATGAGCAGTTCTTC. The encoded protein is CASEERSSYNEQFF. Together with reference TRBV25-1 and TRBJ2-1, the CDR3 gives the full variable domain: EADIYQTPRYLVIGTGKKITLECSQTMGHDKMYWYQQDPGMELHLIHYSYGVNSTEKGDLSSESTVSRIRTEHFPLTLESARPSHTSQYLCASEERSSYNEQFFGPGTRLTVL.

V usage is TRBV7-2 and J usage is TRBJ2-3, with D hard to call. V lost 5 bases and J 5 bases, leaving 26 bases between the germline ends. Germline assignment: CDR1 SGHTA and CDR2 FQGNSA. The CDR3 is 18 residues long. CDR3 nucleotides: TGTGCCAGCAGCCCACAGATGGCCGGACCACCCTTCGGAGATACGCAGTATTTT. This codes for CASSPQMAGPPFGDTQYF.

The chain has TRBV6-1 and TRBJ1-1; D gene unclear. Trimming removed 7 bases at V and 3 bases at J, with 15 bases between. Germline CDR1 and CDR2: MNHNS and SASEGT. The CDR3 spans 14 residues. This chain's CDR3 is CASTRSVWDTEAFF. In nucleotides, the CDR3 is TGTGCCAGCACTCGGTCAGTGTGGGACACTGAAGCTTTCTTT.

This clone occurred a few times. V and J are TRBV28 and TRBJ2-1; perhaps D is TRBD1 or TRBD2 (5 bases each). CDR1 and CDR2 (germline): MDHEN, SYDVKM. The CDR3 totals 17 residues. Trimming removed 2 bases at V and 8 bases at J, with 22 bases between. For the CDR3, the DNA is TGTGCCAGCAGTTTACGGATTTGGGACCCGCGTGAAGATGAGCAGTTCTTC. Protein sequence: CASSLRIWDPREDEQFF.

The V call is TRBV6-1, the J call TRBJ2-1, with a possible D match to TRBD1 (5 bases). CDR3 size: 14 residues. V was shortened by 0 bases and J by 11 bases, with 14 bases between the two germline ends. CDR1 and CDR2 from the germline V gene are MNHNS and SASEGT. CDR3 coding DNA: TGTGCCAGCAGTGAAGCGCTTCAGGGCGCCCAGCAGTTCTTC. Its protein is CASSEALQGAQQFF.

The V call is TRBV5-4, the J call TRBJ2-5; possibly TRBD2 for D (6 bases). From germline, CDR1 is SGHNT and CDR2 YYREEE (reference sequence). The CDR3 loop spans 16 amino acids. Deletions cut 3 bases from V and 5 bases from J, with 20 bases between. CDR3 sequence: CASSSGQSTRQETQYF. In DNA form, the CDR3 reads TGTGCCAGCAGCTCTGGACAATCGACTAGGCAGGAGACCCAGTACTTC.